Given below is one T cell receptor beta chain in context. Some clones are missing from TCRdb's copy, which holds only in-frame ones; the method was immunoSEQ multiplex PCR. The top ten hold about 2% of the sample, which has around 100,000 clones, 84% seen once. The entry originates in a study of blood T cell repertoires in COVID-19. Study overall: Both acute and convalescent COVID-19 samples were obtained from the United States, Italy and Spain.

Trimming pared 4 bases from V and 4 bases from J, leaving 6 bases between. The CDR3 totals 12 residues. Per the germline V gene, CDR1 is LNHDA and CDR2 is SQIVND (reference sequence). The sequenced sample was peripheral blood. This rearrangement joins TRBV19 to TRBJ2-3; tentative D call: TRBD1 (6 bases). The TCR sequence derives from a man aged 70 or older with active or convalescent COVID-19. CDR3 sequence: CASSRGPDTQYF. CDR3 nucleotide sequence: TGTGCCAGTAGTAGGGGGCCAGATACGCAGTATTTT. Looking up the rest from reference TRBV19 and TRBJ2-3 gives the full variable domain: DGGITQSPKYLFRKEGQNVTLSCEQNLNHDAMYWYRQDPGQGLRLIYYSQIVNDFQKGDIAEGYSVSREKKESFPLTVTSAQKNPTAFYLCASSRGPDTQYFGPGTRLTVL.